This entry describes one T cell receptor beta chain. Its antigen is unknown. The TCR beta CDR3 regions underwent amplification using RNA transcripts as the source. The HTBI primer set was used in a first-round RT-PCR of the TCR CDR3. TCRdb re-derived calls from the multiplex PCR reads in MiXCR, one entry per CDR3 protein. The sample comprises about 400,000 distinct CDR3 sequences, 15% to 18% of which are singletons, and approximately 7.5% rests with the top ten. V was cut by 5 bases and J by 4 bases, with 15 bases left in between. CDR3 length: 16 amino acids. Germline CDR1 and CDR2: LNHDA and SQIVND (reference sequence). The data were obtained in a study of T cells in Graves' hyperthyroidism and ophthalmopathy. Study at large: At the time of initial diagnosis and before any treatment, peripheral blood was collected.

Findings and caveats of the study: In blood, most of the thyroid clonotypes expanded above 0.001 were also present.

V usage is TRBV19 and J usage is TRBJ2-6; D may be TRBD2 (6 bases). Input material: blood. This receptor was taken from a woman younger than 35 with Graves' hyperthyroidism. The CDR3 loop is CASSPTSSGGANVLTF. The CDR3 DNA reads TGTGCCAGTAGTCCGACTAGTTCGGGAGGGGCCAACGTCCTGACTTTC.